This is a list of T cell receptor beta chains from one sample in a study of blood T cell repertoires in COVID-19. Clones were read by immunoSEQ multiplex PCR, and TCRdb kept only the in-frame ones, dropping some. The sample has almost 250,000 clones, around 86% seen once. The sample consisted of peripheral blood. The receptors were gathered from a woman aged 60-70 years who had recovered from COVID-19. CDR3s leave out the opening cysteine and the closing phenylalanine or tryptophan. Fields, in order: V gene, J gene, CDR3 protein.

v_gene: TRBV7-2
j_gene: TRBJ2-1
CDR3aa: ASSLVGGGERNEQF

v_gene: TRBV3-1/TRBV3-2
j_gene: TRBJ1-1
CDR3aa: ASSQAGGAVKAF

v_gene: TRBV2
j_gene: TRBJ1-2
CDR3aa: ASSDGQVRRGYT

v_gene: TRBV28
j_gene: TRBJ1-3
CDR3aa: ASSLQGWGTIY

v_gene: TRBV3-1/TRBV3-2
j_gene: TRBJ2-3
CDR3aa: ASRQTGGVDTQY

v_gene: TRBV29-1
j_gene: TRBJ1-4
CDR3aa: SVAYRVGTPQEKLF

v_gene: TRBV2
j_gene: TRBJ2-7
CDR3aa: ASQGSYEQY

v_gene: TRBV24-1
j_gene: TRBJ1-2
CDR3aa: ATSAPGTYGYT

v_gene: TRBV30
j_gene: TRBJ1-5
CDR3aa: AWRAHRGQWGNQPQH

v_gene: TRBV5-1
j_gene: TRBJ1-2
CDR3aa: ASSWETGGYGYT

v_gene: TRBV4-2
j_gene: TRBJ2-3
CDR3aa: ASSQETSGHTDTQY

v_gene: TRBV5-6
j_gene: TRBJ1-2
CDR3aa: ASSPEVGMSGYT

v_gene: TRBV7-8
j_gene: TRBJ1-6
CDR3aa: ASTGTSTAYNSPLH

v_gene: TRBV4-2
j_gene: TRBJ1-5
CDR3aa: ASSQDYNDQPQH

v_gene: TRBV5-4
j_gene: TRBJ2-2
CDR3aa: ASSFPQTSGGGTGELF

v_gene: TRBV11-2
j_gene: TRBJ2-3
CDR3aa: ASSRRTSGVTDTQY

v_gene: TRBV28
j_gene: TRBJ1-2
CDR3aa: ASSFHPSLNYGYT

v_gene: TRBV19
j_gene: TRBJ2-2
CDR3aa: ASSQTYANTGELF

v_gene: TRBV27
j_gene: TRBJ2-7
CDR3aa: ASSPRGPAVYEQY

v_gene: TRBV5-1
j_gene: TRBJ2-2
CDR3aa: ASNTGGLTGELF

v_gene: TRBV5-4
j_gene: TRBJ2-3
CDR3aa: ASSFAGGATDTQY

v_gene: TRBV28
j_gene: TRBJ2-7
CDR3aa: ASTGGQGSYEQY

v_gene: TRBV6-5
j_gene: TRBJ2-7
CDR3aa: ASSYGTGVLGEQY

v_gene: TRBV3-1/TRBV3-2
j_gene: TRBJ2-2
CDR3aa: ASTRTGGAGGELF

v_gene: TRBV4-1
j_gene: TRBJ2-1
CDR3aa: ASSLGAHNEQF

v_gene: TRBV7-3
j_gene: TRBJ2-1
CDR3aa: ASSDQPLEANEQF

v_gene: TRBV29-1
j_gene: TRBJ1-4
CDR3aa: SVEEGGQNLGKLF

v_gene: TRBV11-3
j_gene: TRBJ2-7
CDR3aa: ASSETGYEQY

v_gene: TRBV19
j_gene: TRBJ1-5
CDR3aa: ASRNRVGNQPQH

v_gene: TRBV5-1
j_gene: TRBJ1-3
CDR3aa: ASSLAQPGLEGTIY

v_gene: TRBV19
j_gene: TRBJ1-3
CDR3aa: ASKAPRGNTGNTIY

v_gene: TRBV6-5
j_gene: TRBJ2-1
CDR3aa: ASRDRGYNEQF

v_gene: TRBV19
j_gene: TRBJ2-6
CDR3aa: ASKDRKTSGANVLT

v_gene: TRBV5-1
j_gene: TRBJ2-1
CDR3aa: ASSLVPPTSGGPRTYNEQF

v_gene: TRBV5-1
j_gene: TRBJ1-4
CDR3aa: ASSYANEKLF

v_gene: TRBV2
j_gene: TRBJ2-7
CDR3aa: ASSDRISYEQY

v_gene: TRBV2
j_gene: TRBJ1-5
CDR3aa: ASMQALSNQPQH

v_gene: TRBV6-2/TRBV6-3
j_gene: TRBJ1-2
CDR3aa: ASSYRQGPGYT

v_gene: TRBV6-1
j_gene: TRBJ1-4
CDR3aa: ASSEVHRGLGGEKLF

v_gene: TRBV7-2
j_gene: TRBJ1-5
CDR3aa: ASSFNRAYSNQPQH

v_gene: TRBV9
j_gene: TRBJ1-3
CDR3aa: ASSDYRGAGNTIY

v_gene: TRBV7-2
j_gene: TRBJ1-5
CDR3aa: ASSFTGTGVGQPQH

v_gene: TRBV7-2
j_gene: TRBJ2-6
CDR3aa: ASSPGGVGANVLT

v_gene: TRBV27
j_gene: TRBJ2-1
CDR3aa: ASSLGLAGGLGEQF

v_gene: TRBV2
j_gene: TRBJ2-7
CDR3aa: ASKGLAGPHEQY

v_gene: TRBV7-3
j_gene: TRBJ2-1
CDR3aa: ASSRWTSGVNEQF

v_gene: TRBV7-2
j_gene: TRBJ1-6
CDR3aa: ASSPDGRQGRYNSPLH